The T cell receptor (beta chain) described here comes from a study of beta chain features in type 1 diabetes. The V end lost 5 bases, the J end lost 5 bases, and 16 bases lay between the germline ends. Germline V gives CDR1 KGHSH, CDR2 LQKENI. This CDR3 has 14 residues. As every portion of the isolated RNA was reverse transcribed, the sequencing read expressed TCRB transcripts. Sequencing was performed with immunoSEQ multiplex PCR; in TCRdb, only in-frame clones are kept and a portion is missing. The sample has under 400,000 clones; roughly a fifth are singletons. This clone was counted a few times. Based on CD45RO/CCR7/CD25/CD127/CD95/CD27, CD4+ regulatory, stem cell-like memory, naive and central memory cells were sorted.

The sequence was collected from a woman younger than 35 in good health. The chain carries TRBV18 and TRBJ2-7, with D possibly matching TRBD2 (6 bases). The sequenced sample consisted of naive CD4+ T cells from blood. CDR3 region: CASSGGNPRNEQYF. The CDR3 DNA is TGTGCCAGCTCAGGGGGGAACCCTCGGAACGAGCAGTACTTC.